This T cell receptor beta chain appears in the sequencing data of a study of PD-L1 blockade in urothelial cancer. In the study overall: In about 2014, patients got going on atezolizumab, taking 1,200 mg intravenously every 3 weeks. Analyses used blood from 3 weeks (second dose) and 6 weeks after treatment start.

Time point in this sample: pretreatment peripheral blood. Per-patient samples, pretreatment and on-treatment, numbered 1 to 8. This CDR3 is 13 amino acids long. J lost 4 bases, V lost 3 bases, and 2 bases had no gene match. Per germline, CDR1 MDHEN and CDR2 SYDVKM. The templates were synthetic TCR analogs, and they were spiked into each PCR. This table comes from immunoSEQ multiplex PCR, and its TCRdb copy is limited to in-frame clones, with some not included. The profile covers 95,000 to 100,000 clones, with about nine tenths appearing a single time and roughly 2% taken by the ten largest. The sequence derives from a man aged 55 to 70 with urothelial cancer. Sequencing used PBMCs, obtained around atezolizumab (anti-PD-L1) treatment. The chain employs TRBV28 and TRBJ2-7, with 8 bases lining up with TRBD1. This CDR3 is CASSFRGQYEQYF. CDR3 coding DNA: TGTGCCAGCAGTTTCAGGGGGCAATACGAGCAGTACTTC.